This passage covers 2 T cell receptor beta chains from one sample sequenced in a study of beta chain features in type 1 diabetes. Expressed TCRB transcripts were sequenced, since all the RNA that had been isolated was reverse transcribed. Method: immunoSEQ multiplex PCR; TCRdb's copy keeps in-frame clones and lacks some. The sample yields a few hundred thousand clones, roughly 16% seen once. Sequenced input: naive CD4+ T cells from blood. The receptors here all came from a woman younger than 35 in good health.

This clone was counted a few times. The chain joins TRBV28 to TRBJ2-7; 10 nucleotides agree with TRBD2. The germline CDR1 and CDR2 sequences are MDHEN and SYDVKM. With V trimmed by 6 bases and J by 5 bases, 7 bases remained unmatched. CDR3 size: 14 residues. The CDR3 loop reads CASRLLAGWDEQYF. The CDR3 nucleotides are TGTGCCAGCAGACTACTAGCGGGATGGGACGAGCAGTACTTC.

In this sample, this clone turned up a few times. This chain joins TRBV5-1 and TRBJ2-5, with D maybe TRBD2 (6 bases). The V gene lost 0 bases and the J gene lost 1 base, with 10 bases spanning the gap. CDR3 length equals 15 residues. From germline, CDR1 is SGHRS and CDR2 YFSETQ. CDR3 sequence: CASSLERVSQETQYF. The CDR3 coding sequence is TGCGCCAGCAGCTTGGAGCGGGTGAGCCAAGAGACCCAGTACTTC.